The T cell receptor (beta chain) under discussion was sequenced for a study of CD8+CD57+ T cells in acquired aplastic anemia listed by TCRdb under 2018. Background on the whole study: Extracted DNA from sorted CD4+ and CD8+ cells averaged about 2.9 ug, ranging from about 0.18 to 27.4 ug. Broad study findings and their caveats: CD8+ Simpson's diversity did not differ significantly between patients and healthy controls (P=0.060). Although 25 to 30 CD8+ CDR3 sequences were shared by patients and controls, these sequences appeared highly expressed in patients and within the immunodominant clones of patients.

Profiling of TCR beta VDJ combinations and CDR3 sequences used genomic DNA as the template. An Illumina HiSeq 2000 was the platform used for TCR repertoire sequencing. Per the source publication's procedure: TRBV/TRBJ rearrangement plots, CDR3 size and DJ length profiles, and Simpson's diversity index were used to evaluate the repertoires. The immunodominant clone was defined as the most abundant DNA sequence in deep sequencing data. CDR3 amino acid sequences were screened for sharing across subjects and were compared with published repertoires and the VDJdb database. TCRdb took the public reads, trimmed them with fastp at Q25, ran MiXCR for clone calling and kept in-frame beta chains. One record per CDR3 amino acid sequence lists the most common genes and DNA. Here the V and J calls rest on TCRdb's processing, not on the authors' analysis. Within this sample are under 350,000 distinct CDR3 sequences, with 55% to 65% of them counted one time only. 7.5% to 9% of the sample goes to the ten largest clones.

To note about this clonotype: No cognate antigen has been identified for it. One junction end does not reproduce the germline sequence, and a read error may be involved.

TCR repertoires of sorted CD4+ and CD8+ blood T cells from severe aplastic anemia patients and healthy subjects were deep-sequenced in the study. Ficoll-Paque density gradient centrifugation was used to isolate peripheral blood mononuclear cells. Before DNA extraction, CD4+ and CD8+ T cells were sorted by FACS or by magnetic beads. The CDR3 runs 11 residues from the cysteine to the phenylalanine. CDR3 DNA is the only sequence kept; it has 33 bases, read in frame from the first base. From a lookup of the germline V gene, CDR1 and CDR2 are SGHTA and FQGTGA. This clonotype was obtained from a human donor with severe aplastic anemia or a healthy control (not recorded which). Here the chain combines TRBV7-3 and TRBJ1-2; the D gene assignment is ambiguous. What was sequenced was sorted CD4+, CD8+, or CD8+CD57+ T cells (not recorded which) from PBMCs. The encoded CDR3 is CASSNSYGHTF. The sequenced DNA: TGTGCCAGCAGCAACTCGTATGGCCACACCTTC.